The clone carrying this TCR beta chain was recorded only once. The data are from a study of blood T cell repertoires in COVID-19. As for the study in general: Material from acute and convalescent COVID-19 was sourced from the United States, Italy and Spain. The analysed material was cDNA or gDNA that came from T cells, B-cell-depleted T cells, or PBMCs.

The CDR3 is 17 amino acids. Germline lookup yields CDR1 LNHDA and CDR2 SQIVND (reference sequence). V gave up 1 base and J gave up 4 bases, with 17 bases separating them. Original analysis: Quantification of nucleated cells was approximated via reference gene primer amplification. Using immunoSEQ multiplex PCR, the repertoire was profiled, and TCRdb retains in-frame clones only, with some absent. V and J calls and clone size are copied from that table; D and trimming were computed from the DNA. This sample has fewer than 300,000 clones, with around 88% found just once. V usage is TRBV19 and J usage is TRBJ2-1; tentative D call: TRBD2 (5 bases). Sequencing used peripheral blood. The receptor comes from a man older than 75 with acute or convalescent COVID-19. CDR3 in DNA: TGTGCCAGTAGTATAGGTATCCGGGATATTAGGTACAATGAGCAGTTCTTC. Protein sequence: CASSIGIRDIRYNEQFF.